By share of the sample, the clone carrying this T cell receptor beta chain is medium-sized. The antigen remains unidentified. The V and J ends lost 2 bases and 0 bases respectively, with 10 bases between them. The CDR3 length is 15 residues. TCRdb reanalysed the 5' RACE reads using MiXCR and keeps one entry per CDR3 protein. The sample includes roughly 450,000 distinct CDR3 sequences, roughly 18% of them seen just once. The sample originates from a study of T-cell memory formation after mild COVID-19. Study-level background: TCR clusters were mostly donor specific.

Whole-study findings and limits: Later expanders leaned CD4+, whereas clones that contracted between day 15 and 85 were balanced CD4/CD8.

Sequencing was done on a sample of PBMCs or a T cell subset sorted from them (not recorded which). This clonotype was sampled from an adult woman who had mild COVID-19 (a few samples of this study predate the infection). Cell type and time point are not known. The V and J genes are TRBV12-3 or TRBV12-4 and TRBJ1-1; weak D call: TRBD1 (5 bases). For the CDR3, the DNA is TGTGCCAGCAGTTTACAGGGAGGGTTGAACACTGAAGCTTTCTTT. It yields the protein CASSLQGGLNTEAFF.